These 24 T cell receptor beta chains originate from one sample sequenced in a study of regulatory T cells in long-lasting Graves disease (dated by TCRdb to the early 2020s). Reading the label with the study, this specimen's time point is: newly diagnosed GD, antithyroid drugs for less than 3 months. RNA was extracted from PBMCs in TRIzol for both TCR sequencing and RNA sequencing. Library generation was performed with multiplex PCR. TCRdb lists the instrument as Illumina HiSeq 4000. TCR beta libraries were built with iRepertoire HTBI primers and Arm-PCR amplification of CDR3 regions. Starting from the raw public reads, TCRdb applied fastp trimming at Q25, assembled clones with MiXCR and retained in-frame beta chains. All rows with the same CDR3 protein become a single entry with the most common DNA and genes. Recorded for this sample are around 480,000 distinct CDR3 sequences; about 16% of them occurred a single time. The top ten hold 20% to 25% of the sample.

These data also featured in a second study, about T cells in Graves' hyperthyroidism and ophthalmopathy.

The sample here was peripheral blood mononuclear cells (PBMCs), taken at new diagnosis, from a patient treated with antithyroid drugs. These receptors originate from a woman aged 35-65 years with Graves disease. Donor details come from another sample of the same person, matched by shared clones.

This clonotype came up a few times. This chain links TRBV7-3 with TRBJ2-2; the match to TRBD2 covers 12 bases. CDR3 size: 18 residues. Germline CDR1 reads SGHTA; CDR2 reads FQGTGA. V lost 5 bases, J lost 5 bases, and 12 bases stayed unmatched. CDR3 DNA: TGTGCCAGCAGCCCCCGCTTACTCACTAGCGGGGGGACCGGGGAGCTGTTTTTT. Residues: CASSPRLLTSGGTGELFF.

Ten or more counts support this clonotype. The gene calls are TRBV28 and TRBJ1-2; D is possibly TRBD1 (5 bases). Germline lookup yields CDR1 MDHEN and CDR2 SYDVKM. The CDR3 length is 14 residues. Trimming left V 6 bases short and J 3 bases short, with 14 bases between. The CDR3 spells CASSPPTEYYGYTF. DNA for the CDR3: TGTGCCAGCAGCCCACCGACAGAATACTATGGCTACACCTTC.

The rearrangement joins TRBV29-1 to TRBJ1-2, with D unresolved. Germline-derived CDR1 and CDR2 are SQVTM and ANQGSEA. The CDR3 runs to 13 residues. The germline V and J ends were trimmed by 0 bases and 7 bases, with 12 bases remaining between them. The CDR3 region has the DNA TGCAGCGTTGAAGATCTCGGGTCGGCTGGCTACACCTTC. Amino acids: CSVEDLGSAGYTF.

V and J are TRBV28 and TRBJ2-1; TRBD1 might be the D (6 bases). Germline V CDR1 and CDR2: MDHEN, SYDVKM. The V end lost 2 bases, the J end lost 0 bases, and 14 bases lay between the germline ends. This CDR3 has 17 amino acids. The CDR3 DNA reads TGTGCCAGCAGTTTAAGGTGGGGGCACCGCTCCTACAATGAGCAGTTCTTC. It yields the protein CASSLRWGHRSYNEQFF.

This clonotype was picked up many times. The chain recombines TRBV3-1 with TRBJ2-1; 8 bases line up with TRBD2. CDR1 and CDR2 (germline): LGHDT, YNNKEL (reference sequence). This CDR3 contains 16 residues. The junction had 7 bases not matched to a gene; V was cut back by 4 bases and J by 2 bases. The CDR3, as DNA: TGTGCCAGCAGCCCCTTTTCCGGGGGGGCCTACAATGAGCAGTTCTTC. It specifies CASSPFSGGAYNEQFF.

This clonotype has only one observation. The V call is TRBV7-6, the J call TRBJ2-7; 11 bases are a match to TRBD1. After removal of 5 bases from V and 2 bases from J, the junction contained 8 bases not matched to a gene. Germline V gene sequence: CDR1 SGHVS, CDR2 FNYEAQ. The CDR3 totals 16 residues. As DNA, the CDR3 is TGTGCCAGCAGCCCCCCCCGGACAGGGGGCACCTACGAGCAGTACTTC. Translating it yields CASSPPRTGGTYEQYF.

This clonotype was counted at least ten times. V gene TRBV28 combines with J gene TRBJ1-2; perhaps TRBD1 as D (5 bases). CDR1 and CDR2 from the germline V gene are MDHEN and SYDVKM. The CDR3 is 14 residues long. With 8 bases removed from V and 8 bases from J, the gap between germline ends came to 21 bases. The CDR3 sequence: CASRPALGHWGYTF. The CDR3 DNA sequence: TGTGCCAGCCGCCCTGCCCTGGGGCATTGGGGCTACACCTTC.

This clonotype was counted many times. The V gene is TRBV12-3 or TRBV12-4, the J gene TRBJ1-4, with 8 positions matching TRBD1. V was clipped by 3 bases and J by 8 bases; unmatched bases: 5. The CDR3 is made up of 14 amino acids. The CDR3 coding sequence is TGTGCCAGCAGTTTCAGGGGGCAGTGGGAAAAACTGTTTTTT. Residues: CASSFRGQWEKLFF.

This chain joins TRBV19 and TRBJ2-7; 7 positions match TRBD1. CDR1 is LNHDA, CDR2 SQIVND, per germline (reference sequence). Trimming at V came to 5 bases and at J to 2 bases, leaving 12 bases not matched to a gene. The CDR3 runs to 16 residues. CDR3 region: CASSGVTGTPTYEQYF. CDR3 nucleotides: TGTGCCAGTAGTGGTGTGACAGGGACACCTACCTACGAGCAGTACTTC.

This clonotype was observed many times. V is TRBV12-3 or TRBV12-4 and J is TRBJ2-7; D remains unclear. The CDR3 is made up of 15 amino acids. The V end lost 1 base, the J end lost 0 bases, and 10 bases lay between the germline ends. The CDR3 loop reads CASSLGAVPSYEQYF. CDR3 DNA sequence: TGTGCCAGCAGTTTAGGCGCAGTGCCCTCCTACGAGCAGTACTTC.

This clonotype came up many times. The DNA for the CDR3 is TGTGCCAGCAGCTTCGCACCAGGGTTCTCTTGGGTGAACACTGAAGCTTTCTTT. Amino acids: CASSFAPGFSWVNTEAFF. The chain links TRBV7-9 to TRBJ1-1, with D perhaps TRBD1 (5 bases). Germline V gene sequence: CDR1 SEHNR, CDR2 FQNEAQ (reference sequence). The length of the CDR3 is 18 residues. V was pared by 3 bases and J by 0 bases, with 20 bases between.

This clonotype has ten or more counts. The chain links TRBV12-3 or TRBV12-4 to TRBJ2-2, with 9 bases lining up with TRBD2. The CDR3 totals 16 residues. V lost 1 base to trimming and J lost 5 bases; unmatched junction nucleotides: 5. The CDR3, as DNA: TGTGCCAGCAGTTTAGATAGCGGGGGAGAAACCGGGGAGCTGTTTTTT. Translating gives CASSLDSGGETGELFF.

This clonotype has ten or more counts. The CDR3 sequence: CSVGGLAGLDTQYF. Written as DNA, the CDR3 is TGCAGCGTTGGGGGGCTAGCGGGGTTGGATACGCAGTATTTT. The chain has TRBV29-1 and TRBJ2-3; TRBD2 matches 9 bases. The V and J ends lost 4 bases and 6 bases, in that order; junction bases with no gene match: 8. The CDR3 is made up of 14 amino acids. Germline V gene lookup returns CDR1 SQVTM and CDR2 ANQGSEA.

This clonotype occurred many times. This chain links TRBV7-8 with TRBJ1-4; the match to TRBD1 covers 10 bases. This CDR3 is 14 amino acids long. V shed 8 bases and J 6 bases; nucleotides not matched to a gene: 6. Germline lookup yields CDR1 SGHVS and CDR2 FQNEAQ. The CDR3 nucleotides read TGTGCCAGCGCTAGACAGGGGGCTGATGAAAAACTGTTTTTT. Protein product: CASARQGADEKLFF. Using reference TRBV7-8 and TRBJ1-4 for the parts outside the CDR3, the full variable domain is GAGVSQSPRYKVAKRGQDVALRCDPISGHVSLFWYQQALGQGPEFLTYFQNEAQLDKSGLPSDRFFAERPEGSVSTLKIQRTQQEDSAVYLCASARQGADEKLFFGSGTQLSVL.

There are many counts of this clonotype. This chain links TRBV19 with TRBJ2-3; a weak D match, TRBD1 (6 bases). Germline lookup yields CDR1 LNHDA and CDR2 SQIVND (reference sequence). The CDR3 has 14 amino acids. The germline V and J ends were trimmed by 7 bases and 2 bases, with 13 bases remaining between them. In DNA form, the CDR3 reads TGTGCCAGTACCTCGAGGGGGTACACAGATACGCAGTATTTT. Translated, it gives CASTSRGYTDTQYF.

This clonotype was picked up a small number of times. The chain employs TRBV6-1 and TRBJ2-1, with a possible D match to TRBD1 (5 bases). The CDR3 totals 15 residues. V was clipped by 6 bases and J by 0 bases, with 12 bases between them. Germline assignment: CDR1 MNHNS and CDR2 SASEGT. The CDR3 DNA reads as TGTGCCAGCAGGGGGCCACAAAGCTCCTACAATGAGCAGTTCTTC. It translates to CASRGPQSSYNEQFF.

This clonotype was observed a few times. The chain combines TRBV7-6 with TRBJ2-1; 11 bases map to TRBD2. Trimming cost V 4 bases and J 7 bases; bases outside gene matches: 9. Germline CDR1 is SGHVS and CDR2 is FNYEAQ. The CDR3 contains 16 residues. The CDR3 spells CASSSTRGLAENEQFF. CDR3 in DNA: TGTGCCAGCAGCTCTACTAGGGGACTAGCGGAAAATGAGCAGTTCTTC. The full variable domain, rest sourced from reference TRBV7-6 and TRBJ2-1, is GAGVSQSPRYKVTKRGQDVALRCDPISGHVSLYWYRQALGQGPEFLTYFNYEAQQDKSGLPNDRFSAERPEGSISTLTIQRTEQRDSAMYRCASSSTRGLAENEQFFGPGTRLTVL.

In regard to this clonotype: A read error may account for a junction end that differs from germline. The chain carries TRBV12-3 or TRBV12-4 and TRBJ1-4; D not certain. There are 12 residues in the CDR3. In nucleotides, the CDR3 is TGTGCCAGCAGGGGGTTAGGTGAAAAACTGCTTTTT. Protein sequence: CASRGLGEKLLF.

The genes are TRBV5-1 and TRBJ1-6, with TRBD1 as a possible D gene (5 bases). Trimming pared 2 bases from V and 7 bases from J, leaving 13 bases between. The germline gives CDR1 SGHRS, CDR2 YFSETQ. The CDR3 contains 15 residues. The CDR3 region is CASSLGDGGNSPLHF. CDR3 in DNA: TGCGCCAGCAGCTTAGGGGACGGGGGGAATTCACCCCTCCACTTT.

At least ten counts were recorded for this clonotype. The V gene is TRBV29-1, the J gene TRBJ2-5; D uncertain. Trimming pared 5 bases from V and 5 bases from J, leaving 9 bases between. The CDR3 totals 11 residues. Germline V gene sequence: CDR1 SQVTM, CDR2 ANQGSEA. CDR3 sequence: CSVQPGETQYF. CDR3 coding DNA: TGCAGCGTTCAGCCCGGGGAGACCCAGTACTTC.

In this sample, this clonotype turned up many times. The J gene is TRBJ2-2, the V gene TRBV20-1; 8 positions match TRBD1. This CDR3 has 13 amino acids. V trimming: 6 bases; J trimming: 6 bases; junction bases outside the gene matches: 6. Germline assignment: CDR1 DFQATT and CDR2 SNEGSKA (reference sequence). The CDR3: CSATTGVSGELFF. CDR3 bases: TGCAGTGCGACGACAGGGGTTTCCGGGGAGCTGTTTTTT.

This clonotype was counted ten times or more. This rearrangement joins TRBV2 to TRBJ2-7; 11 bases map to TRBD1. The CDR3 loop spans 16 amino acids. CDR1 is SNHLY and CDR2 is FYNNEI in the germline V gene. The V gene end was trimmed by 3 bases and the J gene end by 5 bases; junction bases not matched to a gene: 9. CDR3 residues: CASSDWRGQGAHEQYF. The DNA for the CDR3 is TGTGCCAGCAGTGATTGGAGAGGACAGGGGGCCCACGAGCAGTACTTC. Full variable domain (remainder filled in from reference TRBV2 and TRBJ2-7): EPEVTQTPSHQVTQMGQEVILRCVPISNHLYFYWYRQILGQKVEFLVSFYNNEISEKSEIFDDQFSVERPDGSNFTLKIRSTKLEDSAMYFCASSDWRGQGAHEQYFGPGTRLTVT.

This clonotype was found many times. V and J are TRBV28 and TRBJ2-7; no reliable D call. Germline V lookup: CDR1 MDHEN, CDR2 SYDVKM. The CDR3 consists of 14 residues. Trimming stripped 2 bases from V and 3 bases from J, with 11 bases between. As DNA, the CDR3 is TGTGCCAGCAGTTTAACAGAGATTCTCTACGAGCAGTACTTC. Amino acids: CASSLTEILYEQYF.

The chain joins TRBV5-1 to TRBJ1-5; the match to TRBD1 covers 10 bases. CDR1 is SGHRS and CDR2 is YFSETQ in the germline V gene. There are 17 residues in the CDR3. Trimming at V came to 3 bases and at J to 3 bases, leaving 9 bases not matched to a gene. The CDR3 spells CASSSRTGGVDNQPQHF. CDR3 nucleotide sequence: TGCGCCAGCAGCTCGCGGACAGGGGGTGTGGACAATCAGCCCCAGCATTTT.